The 23 T cell receptor beta chains below come from one sample, sequenced in a study of T cell responses to AZD1222 COVID-19 vaccine. Libraries were prepared by immunoSEQ multiplex PCR; TCRdb keeps only in-frame clonotypes and omits some of them. This sample has roughly 130,000 clones, with around 94% found just once. This material consisted of peripheral blood, taken on day 0 of AZD1222 vaccination. Receptors were obtained from an adult in good health.

The rearrangement uses TRBV29-1 and TRBJ2-1, with D unclear. V lost 0 bases to trimming and J lost 7 bases, with 16 bases between them. The germline V gene has CDR1 SQVTM and CDR2 ANQGSEA. The CDR3 spans 15 residues. The CDR3 spells CSVEDGFLGLNEQFF. CDR3 in DNA: TGCAGCGTTGAAGATGGGTTCTTGGGATTGAATGAGCAGTTCTTC.

The V gene is TRBV14, the J gene TRBJ2-7, with a tentative D call TRBD2 (6 bases). The CDR3 runs 15 residues. Trimming took off 1 base at V and 6 bases at J, with 16 bases between the two ends. CDR1 and CDR2 from the germline V gene are SGHDN and FVKESK. Written as DNA, the CDR3 is TGTGCCAGCAGCCAAGGCCTCGCCCGGGGGTCCGAGCAGTACTTC. Amino acids: CASSQGLARGSEQYF.

The chain recombines TRBV2 with TRBJ2-1, with TRBD2 identical over 10 bases. This CDR3 contains 15 residues. Germline CDR1 and CDR2: SNHLY and FYNNEI. Losses at the gene ends were 6 bases for V and 2 bases for J; bases not matched to a gene: 4. The CDR3 spells CASSATSGTYNEQFF. In DNA form, the CDR3 reads TGTGCCAGCAGCGCCACTAGCGGGACCTACAATGAGCAGTTCTTC.

V gene TRBV30 combines with J gene TRBJ1-2; unclear D gene. Trimming removed 2 bases at V and 4 bases at J, with 5 bases between. Per germline, CDR1 GTSNPN and CDR2 SVGIG (reference sequence). The CDR3 contains 11 residues. For the CDR3, the DNA is TGTGCCTGGAGTAATCTCTATGGCTACACCTTC. The encoded protein is CAWSNLYGYTF.

This clone was seen only once. This chain connects TRBV3-1 (or the pseudogene TRBV3-2) to TRBJ2-3; 7 positions agree with TRBD2. This CDR3 comprises 15 residues. Looked up from germline, CDR1 is LGHDT and CDR2 is YNNKEL (reference sequence). V lost 6 bases, J lost 5 bases, and 11 bases stayed unmatched. The CDR3 sequence: CASRVVVAGEDTQYF. CDR3 in DNA: TGTGCCAGCAGGGTCGTGGTAGCGGGTGAAGATACGCAGTATTTT.

The V and J genes are TRBV20-1 and TRBJ2-6; TRBD2 aligns across 13 bases. Per the germline V gene, CDR1 is DFQATT and CDR2 is SNEGSKA (reference sequence). The CDR3 is 18 residues long. V trimming: 3 bases; J trimming: 3 bases; junction bases outside the gene matches: 8. The CDR3 nucleotides are TGCAGTGCTAGTGGCGGACTAGCGGGAGTTGGTGGGGCCAACGTCCTGACTTTC. This translates into CSASGGLAGVGGANVLTF.

This chain connects TRBV5-5 to TRBJ1-1; D remains ambiguous. The CDR3 is 14 residues long. The V gene lost 3 bases and the J gene lost 2 bases, with 11 bases spanning the gap. Per germline, CDR1 SGHKS and CDR2 YYEKEE (reference sequence). For the CDR3, the DNA is TGTGCCAGCAGCTCTACCCCGGACAACACTGAAGCTTTCTTT. It is translated as CASSSTPDNTEAFF.

V usage is TRBV5-4 and J usage is TRBJ1-1; possible D gene TRBD1, 5 bases. The CDR3 length is 15 residues. Germline V lookup: CDR1 SGHNT, CDR2 YYREEE (reference sequence). Trimming removed 0 bases at V and 0 bases at J, with 9 bases between. The CDR3 nucleotides read TGTGCCAGCAGCTTGGAGACGGGGGTGAACACTGAAGCTTTCTTT. It is translated as CASSLETGVNTEAFF.

This clone was found once. J is TRBJ2-7 and V is TRBV15; 9 positions agree with TRBD1. The CDR3 consists of 13 residues. CDR1 is LNHNV and CDR2 is YYDKDF in the germline V gene (reference sequence). V lost 5 bases to trimming and J lost 6 bases; unmatched junction nucleotides: 5. The CDR3 sequence is CATSRDRASEQYF. DNA for the CDR3: TGTGCCACCAGCCGGGACAGGGCCAGCGAGCAGTACTTC.

The V gene is TRBV6-5, the J gene TRBJ1-2; D gene ambiguous. The CDR3 spans 13 residues. Germline CDR1 reads MNHEY; CDR2 reads SVGAGI. Trimming cost V 2 bases and J 8 bases, with 12 bases left between them. The DNA for the CDR3 is TGTGCCAGCAGTTACCGACAAGGAGGCGGCTACACCTTC. Its protein is CASSYRQGGGYTF.

V usage is TRBV9 and J usage is TRBJ1-3, with D possibly matching TRBD1 (5 bases). CDR3 length: 15 residues. Trimming took off 0 bases at V and 4 bases at J, with 11 bases between the two ends. From germline, CDR1 is SGDLS and CDR2 YYNGEE. The CDR3 bases are TGTGCCAGCAGCGTAGGCCCGGGGGGAGGAAACACCATATATTTT. It specifies CASSVGPGGGNTIYF.

This sequence joins TRBV24-1 and TRBJ2-1; 14 bases fit TRBD2. The CDR3 consists of 18 residues. Germline V CDR1 and CDR2: KGHDR, SFDVKD. With V trimmed by 3 bases and J by 8 bases, 11 bases remained unmatched. CDR3: CATSDDTKTSGRGYEQFF. The DNA of the CDR3 is TGTGCCACCAGTGATGACACGAAGACTAGCGGGAGGGGATATGAGCAGTTCTTC.

J is TRBJ1-5 and V is TRBV3-1 (or the pseudogene TRBV3-2); D call uncertain. From germline, CDR1 is LGHDT and CDR2 YNNKEL (reference sequence). V gave up 0 bases and J gave up 5 bases, with 14 bases separating them. This CDR3 is 16 amino acids long. The CDR3 reads CASSQDSQRGYQPQHF. The CDR3, as DNA: TGTGCCAGCAGCCAAGATTCACAGAGAGGTTATCAGCCCCAGCATTTT.

The rearrangement joins TRBV15 to TRBJ2-1, with D possibly TRBD2 on 7 matching bases. CDR3 length equals 18 residues. CDR1 and CDR2 (germline): LNHNV, YYDKDF (reference sequence). V lost 3 bases, J lost 0 bases, and 18 bases lay in between. CDR3 region: CATSSFRGAGDSYNEQFF. The CDR3 DNA follows: TGTGCCACCAGCAGTTTTAGGGGGGCGGGAGACTCCTACAATGAGCAGTTCTTC.

The chain is built from TRBV6-5 and TRBJ2-1, with 12 bases fitting TRBD2. The germline V gene encodes CDR1 MNHEY and CDR2 SVGAGI. The CDR3 runs 16 residues. V shed 4 bases, J shed 7 bases, and the junction held 8 bases outside the gene matches. CDR3 in amino acids: CASSSETSGRWNEQFF. CDR3 sequence (DNA): TGTGCCAGCAGTTCCGAGACTAGCGGGAGATGGAATGAGCAGTTCTTC.

The CDR3 bases are TGTGCCAGTGCCAGTGTCGCGGGGGATGGAAAACTGTTTTTT. This translates into CASASVAGDGKLFF. The rearrangement joins TRBV6-5 to TRBJ1-4, with a possible D match to TRBD1 (5 bases). Deletions cut 9 bases from V and 10 bases from J, with 21 bases between. Germline CDR1 and CDR2: MNHEY and SVGAGI. This CDR3 spans 14 amino acids.

The chain is built from TRBV10-2 and TRBJ2-7; tentatively, D is TRBD1 (6 bases). The CDR3 runs 14 residues. Between the trimmed V and J ends, which lost 4 bases and 0 bases, there was a span of 10 bases. Germline CDR1 is WSHSY and CDR2 is SAAADI. CDR3: CASSVQGSSYEQYF. In DNA form, the CDR3 reads TGCGCCAGCAGTGTACAGGGTTCCTCCTACGAGCAGTACTTC.

A few counts support this clone. The V gene is TRBV5-1, the J gene TRBJ2-5; the D is unclear. The germline CDR1 and CDR2 sequences are SGHRS and YFSETQ. Trimming took off 4 bases at V and 4 bases at J, with 17 bases between the two ends. The CDR3 is 15 amino acids. CDR3 protein: CASSRYSTVGETQYF. The CDR3 DNA reads as TGCGCCAGCAGCCGATATTCAACAGTGGGAGAGACCCAGTACTTC.

The chain links TRBV10-3 to TRBJ1-3; D is perhaps TRBD1 (6 bases). The CDR3 totals 15 residues. The germline V gene has CDR1 ENHRY and CDR2 SYGVKD. The V end lost 8 bases, the J end lost 2 bases, and 16 bases lay between the germline ends. The CDR3 nucleotides read TGTGCCATCGGAGGGAGCAGGGACACTGGAAACACCATATATTTT. It yields the protein CAIGGSRDTGNTIYF.

The rearrangement joins TRBV30 to TRBJ1-5, with D uncertain. The germline gives CDR1 GTSNPN, CDR2 SVGIG (reference sequence). Trimming took off 2 bases at V and 2 bases at J, with 16 bases between the two ends. The CDR3 consists of 16 residues. The CDR3 loop is CAWSPAPPVGNQPQHF. CDR3 in DNA: TGTGCCTGGAGTCCGGCACCCCCCGTTGGCAATCAGCCCCAGCATTTT.

The rearrangement links TRBV5-1 to TRBJ2-5; 8 positions match TRBD1. This CDR3 comprises 14 residues. Germline assignment: CDR1 SGHRS and CDR2 YFSETQ. Trimming removed 0 bases from V and 4 bases from J; junction bases left unmatched: 2. The CDR3 DNA sequence: TGCGCCAGCAGCTTGGGACAGGGGTTAGAGACCCAGTACTTC. It specifies CASSLGQGLETQYF.

The J gene is TRBJ1-1, the V gene TRBV6-5; 8 bases are shared with TRBD1. Trimming took 6 bases from V and 4 from J; bases not matched to a gene: 7. CDR1 MNHEY and CDR2 SVGAGI come from the germline V gene. This CDR3 has 14 residues. CDR3 coding DNA: TGTGCCAGCAGACCGTACCAGGGGGCCACTGAAGCTTTCTTT. This translates into CASRPYQGATEAFF.

This rearrangement joins TRBV6-5 to TRBJ1-2; D remains ambiguous. V lost 8 bases and J 3 bases, leaving 7 bases between the germline ends. The germline CDR1 and CDR2 sequences are MNHEY and SVGAGI. The CDR3 sequence is 11 residues long. For the CDR3, the DNA is TGTGCCAGCGGTAGGGACTATGGCTACACCTTC. Amino acids: CASGRDYGYTF.